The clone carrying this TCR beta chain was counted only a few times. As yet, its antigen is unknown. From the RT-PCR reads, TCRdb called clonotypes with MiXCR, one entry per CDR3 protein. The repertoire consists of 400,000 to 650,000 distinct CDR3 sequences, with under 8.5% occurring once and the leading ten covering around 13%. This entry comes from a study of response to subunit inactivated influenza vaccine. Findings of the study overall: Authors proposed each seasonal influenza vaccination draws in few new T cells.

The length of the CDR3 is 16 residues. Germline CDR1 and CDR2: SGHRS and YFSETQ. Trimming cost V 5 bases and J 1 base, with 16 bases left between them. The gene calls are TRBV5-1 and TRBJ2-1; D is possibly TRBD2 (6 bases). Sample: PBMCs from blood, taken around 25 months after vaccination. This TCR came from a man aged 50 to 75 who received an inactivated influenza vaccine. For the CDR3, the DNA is TGCGCCAGCAGGCCAACCGTGGGGGGTTCCTACAATGAGCAGTTCTTC. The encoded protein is CASRPTVGGSYNEQFF.